A selection of T cell receptor beta chains follows, all from one sample in a study of early T cells in non-severe SARS-CoV-2 infection. MiXCR was run by TCRdb on the 5' RACE reads, yielding one entry per CDR3 protein. The sample has about 110,000 distinct CDR3 sequences, around 10% seen once. The sample was whole blood. The receptors were gathered from an adult who was a healthcare worker with PCR-confirmed SARS-CoV-2 infection or an uninfected control (not recorded which). Each CDR3 is given with its conserved first and last residue. The order of the fields is J gene, clone size, D gene, V gene, CDR3 DNA, CDR3 protein. A D gene is named only where the DNA matches it firmly. For some rows the clone size is stated as once, few or many, or as a class when expanded; others skip it.

j_gene: TRBJ2-5
abundance: few
d_gene: .
v_gene: TRBV19
CDR3nt: TGTGCCAGTAGTATGCTCGGCACCCCGGGGGAGACCCAGTACTTC
CDR3aa: CASSMLGTPGETQYF

j_gene: TRBJ2-7
abundance: many
d_gene: .
v_gene: TRBV28
CDR3nt: TGTGCCAGCAGCCCGCTCCAGGACCGTGGGAACGAGCAGTACTTC
CDR3aa: CASSPLQDRGNEQYF

j_gene: TRBJ2-1
abundance: many
d_gene: .
v_gene: TRBV12-3/TRBV12-4
CDR3nt: TGTGCCAGCAGGAAGAGGGAAAATGAGCAGTTCTTC
CDR3aa: CASRKRENEQFF

j_gene: TRBJ2-2
abundance: many
d_gene: .
v_gene: TRBV5-4
CDR3nt: TGTGCCAGCAGCTCCCCCGGGCAGGCCAACACCGGGGAGCTGTTTTTT
CDR3aa: CASSSPGQANTGELFF

j_gene: TRBJ1-6
abundance: .
d_gene: TRBD1
v_gene: TRBV9
CDR3nt: TGTGCCAGCAGCTCGACAGGGGAGAGAGGCTCACCCCTCCACTTT
CDR3aa: CASSSTGERGSPLHF

j_gene: TRBJ2-1
abundance: .
d_gene: .
v_gene: TRBV7-3
CDR3nt: TGTGCCAGCAGCTTAATACGGGGTGAGCAGTTCTTC
CDR3aa: CASSLIRGEQFF

j_gene: TRBJ1-1
abundance: .
d_gene: TRBD1
v_gene: TRBV20-1
CDR3nt: TGCAGTGCTAGAGATCAGGGGGCCCTGAACACTGAAGCTTTCTTT
CDR3aa: CSARDQGALNTEAFF

j_gene: TRBJ2-1
abundance: .
d_gene: .
v_gene: TRBV12-3/TRBV12-4
CDR3nt: TGTGCCAGCAGTTTAACGGTAGGAGACAATGAGCAGTTCTTC
CDR3aa: CASSLTVGDNEQFF

j_gene: TRBJ1-5
abundance: few
d_gene: .
v_gene: TRBV20-1
CDR3nt: TGCAGTGCTAAAGATAGCCATAGTAGCAATCAGCCCCAGCATTTT
CDR3aa: CSAKDSHSSNQPQHF

j_gene: TRBJ2-2
abundance: few
d_gene: .
v_gene: TRBV27
CDR3nt: TGTGCCAGCAGGGTTGGGGTCGCGAACACCGGGGAGCTGTTTTTT
CDR3aa: CASRVGVANTGELFF

j_gene: TRBJ2-3
abundance: many
d_gene: TRBD1
v_gene: TRBV9
CDR3nt: TGTGCCAGCGGAGGACAGGGAATTGGGACAGATACGCAGTATTTT
CDR3aa: CASGGQGIGTDTQYF

j_gene: TRBJ2-5
abundance: many
d_gene: .
v_gene: TRBV5-1
CDR3nt: TGCGCCAGCAGCTTCCGGGACACGCAAGAGACCCAGTACTTC
CDR3aa: CASSFRDTQETQYF

j_gene: TRBJ2-5
abundance: .
d_gene: TRBD1
v_gene: TRBV18
CDR3nt: TGTGCCAGCTCACCACTCCAGGGGGCAGGAGAGACCCAGTACTTC
CDR3aa: CASSPLQGAGETQYF

j_gene: TRBJ1-6
abundance: many
d_gene: .
v_gene: TRBV6-1
CDR3nt: TGTGCCAGCAGCCCTCTGGGGGGAAGCTCCTATAATTCACCCCTCCACTTT
CDR3aa: CASSPLGGSSYNSPLHF

j_gene: TRBJ1-1
abundance: many
d_gene: TRBD1
v_gene: TRBV28
CDR3nt: TGTGCCAGCAGCCGTGGACAGGGACACACTGAAGCTTTCTTT
CDR3aa: CASSRGQGHTEAFF

j_gene: TRBJ1-3
abundance: .
d_gene: .
v_gene: TRBV6-5
CDR3nt: TGTGCCAGCAGTACCCGGGGGTCGGGAGGCATATATTTT
CDR3aa: CASSTRGSGGIYF

j_gene: TRBJ2-7
abundance: few
d_gene: TRBD2
v_gene: TRBV7-2
CDR3nt: TGTGCCAGCAGCCCAGGACTAGCGGGGGCCTCCTACGAGCAGTACTTC
CDR3aa: CASSPGLAGASYEQYF

j_gene: TRBJ2-1
abundance: few
d_gene: .
v_gene: TRBV12-5
CDR3nt: TGTGCTAGTGGTTTGGGTCTTACCGTGACAGGACCTTCCTCCAATGAGCAGTTCTTC
CDR3aa: CASGLGLTVTGPSSNEQFF

j_gene: TRBJ2-7
abundance: many
d_gene: .
v_gene: TRBV20-1
CDR3nt: TGCAGTGCTAGCTTTTTGGCGAGGGGATACGAGCAGTACTTC
CDR3aa: CSASFLARGYEQYF

j_gene: TRBJ1-2
abundance: many
d_gene: .
v_gene: TRBV10-3
CDR3nt: TGTGCCATCAGTGATGATTCGAGACAGGTCGACTATGGCTACACCTTC
CDR3aa: CAISDDSRQVDYGYTF

j_gene: TRBJ1-3
abundance: .
d_gene: .
v_gene: TRBV6-5
CDR3nt: TGTGCCAGCAGAGCAGGGGATTACTCTGGAAACACCATATATTTT
CDR3aa: CASRAGDYSGNTIYF

j_gene: TRBJ2-2
abundance: few
d_gene: TRBD2
v_gene: TRBV7-2
CDR3nt: TGTGCCAGCAGCGTTCGACTAGCGGGGGTGGTCGGGGAGCTGTTTTTT
CDR3aa: CASSVRLAGVVGELFF

j_gene: TRBJ1-2
abundance: few
d_gene: .
v_gene: TRBV7-8
CDR3nt: TGTGCCAGCAGCTTAGGGGCAGGGGAGGACTATGGCTACACCTTC
CDR3aa: CASSLGAGEDYGYTF

j_gene: TRBJ2-7
abundance: few
d_gene: .
v_gene: TRBV10-2
CDR3nt: TGCGCCAGCAGTGTCAGCCTCTTTGAGCAGTACTTC
CDR3aa: CASSVSLFEQYF

j_gene: TRBJ2-4
abundance: .
d_gene: .
v_gene: TRBV13
CDR3nt: TGTGCCAGCAGCTTACGGGACTGGGGGCTAGGAAACATTCAGTACTTC
CDR3aa: CASSLRDWGLGNIQYF

j_gene: TRBJ2-2
abundance: many
d_gene: .
v_gene: TRBV6-5
CDR3nt: TGTGCCAGCGAATCCACCGGGGAGCTGTTTTTT
CDR3aa: CASESTGELFF

j_gene: TRBJ1-1
abundance: .
d_gene: .
v_gene: TRBV29-1
CDR3nt: TGCAGCGCGGAGGATACGTGGGCTTTCTTT
CDR3aa: CSAEDTWAFF

j_gene: TRBJ1-2
abundance: few
d_gene: .
v_gene: TRBV3-1
CDR3nt: TGTGCCAGCAGCCAAGGACGACAGCCTCCCGGCTACACCTTC
CDR3aa: CASSQGRQPPGYTF